The clone carrying this T cell receptor (beta chain) occurred a few times. The data were taken from a study of OX40 agonist ivuxolimab in advanced cancers. Patients with autoimmune history or systemic immunosuppression were excluded. The method was immunoSEQ multiplex PCR; TCRdb's version includes in-frame clones alone and lacks a portion of them. The sample has roughly 86,000 clones; roughly nine tenths are singletons. The V gene end was trimmed by 7 bases and the J gene end by 0 bases; junction bases not matched to a gene: 12. Germline-derived CDR1 and CDR2 are MDHEN and SYDVKM. The CDR3 length is 19 residues.

This sequence was found in an adult with an advanced solid tumor such as melanoma, head and neck, liver or kidney cancer. The chain recombines TRBV28 with TRBJ2-2; 12 positions agree with TRBD2. The specimen was CD4+ or CD8+ T cells sorted from blood, collected in a trial of the OX40 agonist ivuxolimab. The CDR3 is CASIHFGGLAGPNTGELFF. The CDR3, as DNA: TGTGCCAGCATCCATTTCGGGGGACTAGCGGGCCCGAACACCGGGGAGCTGTTTTTT.